The 9 T cell receptor beta chains below come from one sample, sequenced in a study of identifying expanded T cells in peripheral blood (dated by TCRdb to between 2018 and 2021). Library method: the immunoSEQ multiplex PCR assay. In its TCRdb copy, this immuneACCESS table keeps in-frame sequences only and misses some clones. Where compared with another copy, unresolved V genes explain less than half of these, and the others have no known cause. Across this sample there are 120,000 or so clones, with roughly 80% seen only once. The top ten clones comprise 2.5% to 4% of the sample. Sequencing used blood. The receptors stem from a person aged 18 to 75 in good health.

The chain carries TRBV6-5 and TRBJ2-1, with 9 bases lining up with TRBD1. The V and J ends lost 1 base and 6 bases, in that order; junction bases with no gene match: 1. The CDR3 is made up of 14 amino acids. The germline V gene has CDR1 MNHEY and CDR2 SVGAGI. CDR3 loop: CASSYLTGGNEQFF. CDR3 DNA sequence: TGTGCCAGCAGTTACTTGACAGGGGGCAATGAGCAGTTCTTC.

This rearrangement joins TRBV18 to TRBJ2-3, with D possibly matching TRBD1 (5 bases). Germline CDR1 reads KGHSH; CDR2 reads LQKENI. CDR3 length: 15 amino acids. Trimming took 4 bases from V and 0 from J, leaving 11 bases between them. The CDR3: CASSQVDRSTDTQYF. CDR3 in DNA: TGTGCCAGCTCACAGGTCGACAGAAGCACAGATACGCAGTATTTT.

CDR3 amino acids: CASTWEGSGGELFF. CDR3 bases: TGCGCCAGCACCTGGGAGGGAAGTGGCGGGGAGCTGTTTTTT. V usage is TRBV4-1 and J usage is TRBJ2-2; 7 nucleotides align to TRBD2. V shed 7 bases and J 7 bases; nucleotides not matched to a gene: 9. Germline loops: CDR1 MGHRA, CDR2 YSYEKL. The CDR3 spans 14 residues.

This clone was recorded only once. The chain couples TRBV11-2 to TRBJ2-5, with TRBD2 matching 11 bases. Germline CDR1 SGHAT, CDR2 FQNNGV. With 5 bases clipped from V and 1 base from J, the junction kept 12 bases outside the gene matches. The CDR3 sequence is 18 residues long. The CDR3 spells CASSKGIVAGGIQETQYF. For the CDR3, the DNA is TGTGCCAGCAGCAAGGGCATCGTAGCGGGGGGGATCCAAGAGACCCAGTACTTC.

This clone was detected only a few times. CDR3 loop: CASSFRTGTNTEAFF. The CDR3 DNA follows: TGTGCCAGCAGCTTCCGGACAGGGACGAACACTGAAGCTTTCTTT. The rearrangement links TRBV7-9 to TRBJ1-1, with 8 positions matching TRBD1. The CDR3 is made up of 15 amino acids. CDR1 and CDR2 from the germline V gene are SEHNR and FQNEAQ (reference sequence). V trimming: 3 bases; J trimming: 1 base; junction bases outside the gene matches: 4.

The chain uses TRBV10-3 and TRBJ2-7, with D perhaps matching TRBD2 (6 bases). Germline CDR1 ENHRY, CDR2 SYGVKD. V dropped 4 bases and J dropped 4 bases, with 14 bases sitting between them. The CDR3 length is 14 residues. In nucleotides, the CDR3 is TGTGCCATCAGTGTTGGGGAGGTAAAATACGAGCAGTACTTC. Protein sequence: CAISVGEVKYEQYF.

This clone has only one observation. The chain uses TRBV7-9 and TRBJ2-5, with a possible D match to TRBD1 (5 bases). Germline-derived CDR1 and CDR2 are SEHNR and FQNEAQ (reference sequence). Trimming shortened V by 5 bases and J by 0 bases, and 10 bases separated the two germline ends. This CDR3 spans 14 amino acids. The CDR3 loop reads CASSPRQYQETQYF. CDR3 nucleotides: TGTGCCAGCAGCCCGAGACAGTACCAAGAGACCCAGTACTTC.

The rearrangement joins TRBV18 to TRBJ1-2, with a tentative D call TRBD1 (6 bases). CDR1 and CDR2 (germline): KGHSH, LQKENI. V lost 4 bases and J lost 3, with 15 bases in between. This CDR3 contains 15 residues. The CDR3 is CASSQQGRRDYGYTF. The CDR3 nucleotides are TGTGCCAGCTCACAACAGGGTAGGAGGGACTATGGCTACACCTTC.

The gene calls are TRBV11-2 and TRBJ1-2, with D maybe TRBD1 (5 bases). Per the germline V gene, CDR1 is SGHAT and CDR2 is FQNNGV. The CDR3 has 15 amino acids. V lost 7 bases and J 4 bases, leaving 19 bases between the germline ends. As DNA, the CDR3 is TGTGCCAGCAACCCCATTGATGACAGAGGCTATGGCTACACCTTC. Its protein product is CASNPIDDRGYGYTF.